This T cell receptor (beta chain) was profiled in a study of Ad26.COV2.S vaccination and SARS-CoV-2 variants. Looked up from germline, CDR1 is SNHLY and CDR2 is FYNNEI. V was pared by 7 bases and J by 0 bases, with 3 bases of the junction left unmatched. The CDR3 has 14 amino acids. Measured with immunoSEQ multiplex PCR; TCRdb has only the in-frame clones, and not every one. The sample consists of a few hundred thousand clones, roughly 88% of them appearing once. The treatment denotes: 15 to 20 received Ad26.COV2.S at low or high dose, single or two shots; roughly five received placebo; per-sample allocation not given. Sampling took place 63 days after the first vaccine or placebo injection. In the vaccine, an Ad26 vector expressed the SARS-CoV-2 spike of the Wuhan strain.

The sample consisted of peripheral blood, taken in a trial of Ad26.COV2.S vaccine versus placebo. The sequence derives from a person aged 18-60 years who received the Ad26.COV2.S COVID-19 vaccine or a placebo. J is TRBJ1-1 and V is TRBV2; 9 nucleotides agree with TRBD1. The CDR3 DNA reads TGTGCCAGCAACGGACAGGGGATGAACACTGAAGCTTTCTTT. Amino acids: CASNGQGMNTEAFF.